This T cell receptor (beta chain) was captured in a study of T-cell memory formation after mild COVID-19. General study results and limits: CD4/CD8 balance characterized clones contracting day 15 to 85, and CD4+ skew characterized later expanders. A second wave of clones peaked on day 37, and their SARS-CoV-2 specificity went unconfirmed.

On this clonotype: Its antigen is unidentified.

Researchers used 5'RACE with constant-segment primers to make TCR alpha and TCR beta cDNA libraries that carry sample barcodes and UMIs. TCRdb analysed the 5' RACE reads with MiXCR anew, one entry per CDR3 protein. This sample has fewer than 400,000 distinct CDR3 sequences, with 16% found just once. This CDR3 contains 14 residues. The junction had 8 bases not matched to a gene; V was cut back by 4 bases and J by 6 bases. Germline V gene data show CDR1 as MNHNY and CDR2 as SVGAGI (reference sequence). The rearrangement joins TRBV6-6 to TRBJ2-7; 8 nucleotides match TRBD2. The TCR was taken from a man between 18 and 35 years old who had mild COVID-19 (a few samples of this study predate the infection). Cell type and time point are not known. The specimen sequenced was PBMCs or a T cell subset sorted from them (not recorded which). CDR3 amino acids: CASSSRGGEIEQYV. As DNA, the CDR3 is TGTGCCAGCAGTTCCCGGGGGGGGGAGATCGAGCAGTACGTC.